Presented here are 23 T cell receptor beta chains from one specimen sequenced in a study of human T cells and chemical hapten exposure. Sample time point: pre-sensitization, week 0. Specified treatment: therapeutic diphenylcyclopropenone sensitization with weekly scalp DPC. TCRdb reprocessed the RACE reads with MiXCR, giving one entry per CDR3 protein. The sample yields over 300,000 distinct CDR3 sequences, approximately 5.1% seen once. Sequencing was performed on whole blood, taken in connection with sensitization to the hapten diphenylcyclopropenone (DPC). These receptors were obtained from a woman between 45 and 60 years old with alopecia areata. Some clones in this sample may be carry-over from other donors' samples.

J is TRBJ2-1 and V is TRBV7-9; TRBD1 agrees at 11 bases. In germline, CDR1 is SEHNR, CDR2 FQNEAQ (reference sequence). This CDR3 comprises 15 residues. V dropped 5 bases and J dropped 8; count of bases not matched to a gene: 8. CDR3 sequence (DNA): TGTGCCAGCAGCCCGACGGACAGGGGGCGCGATGAGCAGTTCTTC. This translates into CASSPTDRGRDEQFF.

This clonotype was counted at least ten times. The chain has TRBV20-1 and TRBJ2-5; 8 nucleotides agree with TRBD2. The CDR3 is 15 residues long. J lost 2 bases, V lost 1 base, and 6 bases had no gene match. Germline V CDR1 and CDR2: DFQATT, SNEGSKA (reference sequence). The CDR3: CSARGTLAVQETQYF. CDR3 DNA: TGCAGTGCTAGAGGAACACTAGCGGTTCAAGAGACCCAGTACTTC.

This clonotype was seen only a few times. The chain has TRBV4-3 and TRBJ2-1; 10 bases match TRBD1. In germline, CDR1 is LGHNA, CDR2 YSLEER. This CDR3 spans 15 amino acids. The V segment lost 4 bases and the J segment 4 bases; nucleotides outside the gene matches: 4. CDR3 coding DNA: TGCGCCAGCAGCCGAGACAGGGGGCGATACAATGAGCAGTTCTTC. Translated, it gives CASSRDRGRYNEQFF.

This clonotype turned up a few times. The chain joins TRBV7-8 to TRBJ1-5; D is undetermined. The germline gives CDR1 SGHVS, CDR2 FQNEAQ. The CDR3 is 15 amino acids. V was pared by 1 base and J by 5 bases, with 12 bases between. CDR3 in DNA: TGTGCCAGCAGCTTAGAGGCCTGGGCTGATCAGCCCCAGCATTTT. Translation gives CASSLEAWADQPQHF.

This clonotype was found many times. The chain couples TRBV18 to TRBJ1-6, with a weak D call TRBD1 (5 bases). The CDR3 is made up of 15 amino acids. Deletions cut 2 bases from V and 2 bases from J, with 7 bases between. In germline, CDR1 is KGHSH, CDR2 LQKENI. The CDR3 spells CASSPGGAYNSPLHF. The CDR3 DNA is TGTGCCAGCTCACCAGGGGGAGCCTATAATTCACCCCTCCACTTT.

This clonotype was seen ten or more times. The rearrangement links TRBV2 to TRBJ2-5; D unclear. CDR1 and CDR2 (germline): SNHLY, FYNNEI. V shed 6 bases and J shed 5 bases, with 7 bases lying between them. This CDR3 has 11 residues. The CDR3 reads CASSPHETQYF. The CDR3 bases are TGTGCCAGCAGCCCTCACGAGACCCAGTACTTC.

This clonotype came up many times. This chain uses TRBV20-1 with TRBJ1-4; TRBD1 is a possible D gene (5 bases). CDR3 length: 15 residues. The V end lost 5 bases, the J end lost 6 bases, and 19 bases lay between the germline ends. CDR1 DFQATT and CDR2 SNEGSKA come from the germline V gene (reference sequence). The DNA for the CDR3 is TGCAGTGCTGGGACCCCAGGCGGACGGGATGAAAAACTGTTTTTT. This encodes CSAGTPGGRDEKLFF.

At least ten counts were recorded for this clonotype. The CDR3 nucleotides read TGCAGCGCTATACCTTCGGACAGGGGCTCCTCTCTCTATGGCTACACCTTC. It yields the protein CSAIPSDRGSSLYGYTF. This rearrangement joins TRBV29-1 to TRBJ1-2, with 9 bases that match TRBD1. The junction had 19 bases not matched to a gene; V was cut back by 7 bases and J by 4 bases. CDR1 is SQVTM and CDR2 is ANQGSEA in the germline V gene. This CDR3 spans 17 amino acids.

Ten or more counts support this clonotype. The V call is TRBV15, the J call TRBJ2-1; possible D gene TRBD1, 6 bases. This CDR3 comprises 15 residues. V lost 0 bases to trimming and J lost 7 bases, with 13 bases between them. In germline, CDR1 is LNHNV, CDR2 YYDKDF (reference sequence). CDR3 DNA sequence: TGTGCCACCAGCAGAGAGTACCCACAGGGAAATGAGCAGTTCTTC. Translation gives CATSREYPQGNEQFF. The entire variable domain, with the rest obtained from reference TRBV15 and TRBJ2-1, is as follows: DAMVIQNPRYQVTQFGKPVTLSCSQTLNHNVMYWYQQKSSQAPKLLFHYYDKDFNNEADTPDNFQSRRPNTSFCFLDIRSPGLGDTAMYLCATSREYPQGNEQFFGPGTRLTVL.

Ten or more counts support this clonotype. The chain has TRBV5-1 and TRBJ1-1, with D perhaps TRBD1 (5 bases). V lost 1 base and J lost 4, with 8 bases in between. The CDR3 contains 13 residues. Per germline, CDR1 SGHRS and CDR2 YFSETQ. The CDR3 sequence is CASSLTGPTEAFF. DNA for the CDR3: TGCGCCAGCAGCTTGACAGGCCCCACTGAAGCTTTCTTT.

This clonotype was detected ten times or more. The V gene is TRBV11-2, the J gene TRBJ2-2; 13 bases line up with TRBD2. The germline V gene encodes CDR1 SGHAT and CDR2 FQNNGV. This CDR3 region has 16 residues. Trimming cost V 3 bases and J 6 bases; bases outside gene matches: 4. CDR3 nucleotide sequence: TGTGCCAGCAGCTTTGGACTAGCGGGAGTCCCCGGGGAGCTGTTTTTT. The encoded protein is CASSFGLAGVPGELFF.

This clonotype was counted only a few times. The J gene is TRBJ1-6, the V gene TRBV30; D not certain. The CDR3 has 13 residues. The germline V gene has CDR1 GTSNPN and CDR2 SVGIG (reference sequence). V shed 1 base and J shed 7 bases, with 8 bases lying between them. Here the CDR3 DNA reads TGTGCCTGGAGTGCATACCAGAATTCACCCCTCCACTTT. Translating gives CAWSAYQNSPLHF.

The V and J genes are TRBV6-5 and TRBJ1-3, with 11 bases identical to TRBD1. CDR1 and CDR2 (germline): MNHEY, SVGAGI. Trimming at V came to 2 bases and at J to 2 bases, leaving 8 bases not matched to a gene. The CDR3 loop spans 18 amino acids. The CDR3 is CASSYHHPGQGAGNTIYF. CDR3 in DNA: TGTGCCAGCAGTTACCACCATCCGGGACAGGGGGCTGGAAACACCATATATTTT.

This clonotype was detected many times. CDR3 protein: CASSRTSNTDTQYF. For the CDR3, the DNA is TGTGCCAGCAGCAGGACATCAAATACAGATACGCAGTATTTT. V and J are TRBV7-2 and TRBJ2-3; a possible D gene is TRBD1 (5 bases). The CDR3 has 14 amino acids. Germline CDR1 is SGHTA and CDR2 is FQGNSA. V lost 5 bases and J 3 bases, leaving 12 bases between the germline ends.

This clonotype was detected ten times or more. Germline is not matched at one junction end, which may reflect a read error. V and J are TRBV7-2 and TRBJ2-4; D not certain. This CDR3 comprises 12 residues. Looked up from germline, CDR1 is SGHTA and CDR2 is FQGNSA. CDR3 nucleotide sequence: TGTGCCAGCAGCTCCGTGAAGGGTTCTGAGCACTTC. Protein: CASSSVKGSEHF.

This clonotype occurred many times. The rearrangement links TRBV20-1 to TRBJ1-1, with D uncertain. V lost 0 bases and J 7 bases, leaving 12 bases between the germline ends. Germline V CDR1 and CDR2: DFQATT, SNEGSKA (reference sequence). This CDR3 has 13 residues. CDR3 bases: TGCAGTGCTAGAGATATCCGTGGGAGTGAAGCTTTCTTT. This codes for CSARDIRGSEAFF.

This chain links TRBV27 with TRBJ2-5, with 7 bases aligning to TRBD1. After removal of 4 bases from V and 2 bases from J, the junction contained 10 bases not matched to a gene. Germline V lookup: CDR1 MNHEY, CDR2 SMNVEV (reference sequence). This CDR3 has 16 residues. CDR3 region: CASSSPNPGQQETQYF. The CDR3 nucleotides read TGTGCCAGCAGTTCACCGAATCCGGGACAGCAAGAGACCCAGTACTTC.

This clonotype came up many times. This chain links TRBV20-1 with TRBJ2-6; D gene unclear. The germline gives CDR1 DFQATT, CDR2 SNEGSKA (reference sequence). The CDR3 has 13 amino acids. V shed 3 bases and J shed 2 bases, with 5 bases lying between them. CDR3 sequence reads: CSASLPGANVLTF. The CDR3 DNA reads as TGCAGTGCTAGTCTCCCTGGGGCCAACGTCCTGACTTTC.

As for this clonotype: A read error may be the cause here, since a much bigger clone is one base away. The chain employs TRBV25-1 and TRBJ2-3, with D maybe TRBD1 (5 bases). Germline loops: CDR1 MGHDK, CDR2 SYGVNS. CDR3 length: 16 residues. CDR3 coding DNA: TGTGCCAGAAGTGAGTTCCAGGGATTCAGCACAGATACGCAGTATTTT. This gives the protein CARSEFQGFSTDTQYF.

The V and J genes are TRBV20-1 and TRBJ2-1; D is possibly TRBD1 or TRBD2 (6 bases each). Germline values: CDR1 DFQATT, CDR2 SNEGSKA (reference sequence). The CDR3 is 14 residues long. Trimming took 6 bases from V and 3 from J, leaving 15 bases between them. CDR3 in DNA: TGCAGTGCCCAGAGGGGGGTTCTCTACAATGAGCAGTTCTTC. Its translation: CSAQRGVLYNEQFF.

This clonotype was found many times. CDR3 residues: CASSLSGTDGYTF. The CDR3 DNA reads as TGTGCCAGCAGCTTATCCGGGACAGATGGCTACACCTTC. This sequence joins TRBV7-9 and TRBJ1-2, with 7 bases that match TRBD1. Looked up from germline, CDR1 is SEHNR and CDR2 is FQNEAQ (reference sequence). CDR3 length equals 13 residues. J gave up 6 bases and V 2 bases, and 3 bases lay outside the gene matches.

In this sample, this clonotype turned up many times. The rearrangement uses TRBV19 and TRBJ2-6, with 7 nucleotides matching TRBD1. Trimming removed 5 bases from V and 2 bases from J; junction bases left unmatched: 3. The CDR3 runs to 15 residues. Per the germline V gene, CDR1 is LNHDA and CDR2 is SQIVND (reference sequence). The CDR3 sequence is CASSHRGAGANVLTF. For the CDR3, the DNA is TGTGCCAGTAGTCACAGGGGAGCTGGGGCCAACGTCCTGACTTTC. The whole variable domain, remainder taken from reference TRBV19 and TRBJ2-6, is DGGITQSPKYLFRKEGQNVTLSCEQNLNHDAMYWYRQDPGQGLRLIYYSQIVNDFQKGDIAEGYSVSREKKESFPLTVTSAQKNPTAFYLCASSHRGAGANVLTFGAGSRLTVL.

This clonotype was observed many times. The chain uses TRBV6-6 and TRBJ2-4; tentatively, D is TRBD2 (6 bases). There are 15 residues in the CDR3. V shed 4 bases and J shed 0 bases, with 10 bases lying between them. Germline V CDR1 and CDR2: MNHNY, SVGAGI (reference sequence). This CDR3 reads CASSSTGGAKNIQYF. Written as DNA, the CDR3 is TGTGCCAGCAGTTCCACCGGGGGAGCCAAAAACATTCAGTACTTC.